What follows is one T cell receptor (beta chain) and its context. Its antigen specificity is not known. Library preparation used the immunoSEQ multiplex PCR assay. For the multiplex PCR, a mixture combining 60 forward primers for TCR Vbeta segments and 13 reverse primers for TCR Jbeta segments was used. Amplification of the CDR3 region of rearranged TCR beta genes was performed with a multiplex PCR assay on genomic DNA. On the Illumina HiSeq System, the amplified TCR beta libraries were sequenced as 87-base-pair reads. In the paper's pipeline: In a later analysis, some 80 million unique TCR beta chains were counted across the 500 to 850 repertoires, and roughly 11 million of these chains were shared by at least two donors. To remove PCR and sequencing errors, raw reads were error-corrected and collapsed into unique sequences using a nearest-neighbor algorithm that merged closely related sequences. V, D and J gene segments were assigned by aligning CDR3 sequences to IMGT reference sequences. Each retained sequence needed at least a six-nucleotide match to both a V gene segment and a J gene segment. Rearrangements were classified as productive when the CDR3 lacked stop codons and remained in frame with V and J, and all other rearrangements were classified as non-productive. Following IMGT convention, CDR3 was defined as the stretch from the second conserved V-encoded cysteine up to the conserved J-encoded phenylalanine. In an earlier analysis of more than 550 of the donors, sequences lacking an unambiguous match to a single V gene segment were excluded. An earlier analysis of several hundred of the donors classified V segments as functional when productive rearrangements were above 56.7% and as segregating when the standard deviation between donors was above 5%. To diagnose cytomegalovirus status from the catalog of TCR beta chain sequences, a statistical classification framework was built. A later analysis assigned V and J genes by comparing TCR nucleotide sequences with IMGT/GENE-DB human TR gene sequences. A later analysis assigned CDR3 sequences and most-parsimonious VDJ recombination scenarios with the TCRdist pipeline. In a later analysis, each TCR beta chain was defined by its CDR3 amino acid sequence together with its V-gene family, and reads lacking a unique V-gene family were excluded. A later analysis removed 450 to 600 highly shared, low-generation-probability nucleotide sequences to deal with suspected cross-contamination and a sequencing artifact. For each public chain, a later analysis derived a clonal expansion index from normalized ranks of inferred template counts within each repertoire. In a later analysis, generation probabilities were computed using a VDJ recombination model fitted to out-of-frame rearrangements, and the results were checked against IGoR. A later analysis scored TCR-TCR, TCR-HLA and TCR-CMV co-occurrence with hypergeometric tests, applying a repertoire-size bias correction to TCR pairs. To estimate false discovery rates, a later analysis permuted the HLA or CMV assignments 20 times. In a later analysis, co-occurring TCRs were grouped with DBSCAN, and TCRdist sequence similarity was added when clustering was performed within HLA-allele-positive subsets. Repertoires with fewer than 30,000 or more than 120,000 public chains were left out of co-occurrence clustering, as were about five repertoires with anomalous nucleotide sharing. As stored in TCRdb, this immuneACCESS dataset retains in-frame rearrangements with V and J assigned. A fraction of the clones does not appear; measured against another copy, unresolved V genes explain less than half of the discrepancy, and the remainder lacks a known reason. That table furnishes V, J and clone size, whereas the DNA furnished D and trimming. The sample table gives approximately 150,000 clones. The ten top clones hold about 2.2% of the sample.

The sample originates from a study of cytomegalovirus exposure and HLA in healthy donors (dated by TCRdb to the late 2010s). Regarding the research as a whole: According to an earlier analysis of a few hundred of the donors, some 180 million T cells yielded approximately 120 million unique TCR beta sequences and 250 to 350 Gb of sequence data. Around 320 gigabases of sequencing data and some 85 million unique TCR sequences were included in an early release covering 500 to 750 HLA-typed donors. In a later genetic analysis, genome-wide SNP genotypes for about three fifths of the roughly 670 donors were used, and that subset was treated as a discovery cohort. Of the roughly 430 genotyped donors, approximately 83% fell in the genetic ancestry cluster associated with self-reported Caucasian donors. Class I and class II HLA loci were covered by the typing at four-digit resolution. The number of typed donors differed by locus: about 629-630 for A, B, C, DRB1 and DQB1; some 540 for DQA1; approximately 600 for DPA1; and 400 to 480 for DPB1. Across roughly 420 genotyped donors of the cohort, an average of about 240,000 unique TCR beta nucleotide sequences per donor were sequenced, and roughly a sixth of those sequences were non-productive. Rather than drawing on any new phenotypic data, the later analysis identified candidate immune exposures from TCR beta sequences and the way those sequences occurred across donors. Because of strong linkage in the cohort, five DR-DQ haplotypes were treated as single units for association and clustering. The study combined high-throughput TCR immunosequencing, statistical association of individual TCRs with disease status, and machine learning to predict cytomegalovirus infection status. A later analysis re-examined previously published TCR beta repertoires from just over 650 donors and added high-resolution HLA genotyping to investigate patterns of TCR occurrence. The aim of the study was to test whether cataloging public T cell receptors could identify signatures of past pathogen exposure. Using immunosequencing, the study profiled T cell repertoires from 666 subjects and related those repertoires to cytomegalovirus serostatus. Every repertoire in the discovery cohort had been generated on one and the same sequencing platform. In an earlier analysis of roughly 580 of the donors, high-throughput TCR beta sequencing was used to judge whether each TCR beta V gene segment behaved as functional or pseudogenic. Donor age, sex, ethnicity and CMV serostatus were compiled alongside the repertoire data. Besides the first cohort of around 670 subjects, a separate validation cohort made up of roughly 120 different subjects was used.

V drops 4 bases and J drops 7 bases, leaving 20 bases in between. Taken from the germline V gene, the CDR1 and CDR2 loops are SGHAT and FQNNGV. Including cysteine and phenylalanine, the CDR3 has 16 amino acids. The sequence is cut down to CDR3 DNA, 48 bases in frame from base 1. What the authors observed across the whole study: Across donors, most TCR sequences were observed very rarely, whereas some public TCRs were present in many individuals. A group of highly shared sequence variants was considered likely to be a technical artifact of the sequencing pipeline. This cohort had only TCR beta chains sequenced, and the lack of alpha or paired-chain data limited which features could be detected. The presence/absence analyses assumed that sequencing depth was roughly uniform across donors, and that assumption may not be true. A later analysis associated about 16,000 TCR beta sequences with specific HLA alleles at a false discovery rate of 0.05. A later analysis found that HLA-associated TCR beta chains were more clonally expanded and had lower generation probabilities than equally common non-associated chains. Because HLA typing was unavailable for some donors at each locus, only the typed subset was used in association tests. Because the 87-base-pair reads could not distinguish some IMGT-functional V segments, including TRBV6-2 and TRBV6-3, those segments were excluded. In a later genetic analysis, fewer N-insertions in productive TCRs were reported among donors in an Asian-associated ancestry cluster than the roughly 640-donor mean. For the cohort, immune exposure information was limited to CMV serostatus. A later analysis reported that several top co-occurrence clusters appeared linked to parvovirus B19, influenza, CMV and Epstein-Barr virus. In an earlier analysis of about 540 of the donors, most TCR beta V segments were observed in productive rearrangements about 87% or about 30% of the time, broadly matching IMGT annotations. V-gene and J-gene trimming of TCR beta chains was associated with a missense DCLRE1C variant in a later genetic analysis, and the association was replicated in an independent cohort. According to the authors, the approach could potentially be generalized to other disease states and immunological phenotypes. A further reported finding was that TCR beta sequences accurately predicted the HLA-A and HLA-B alleles for most subjects in the first cohort. When HLA alleles, especially DR and DQ, strongly co-occurred, TCR associations were difficult to assign to individual alleles. A total of 150 or so TCR beta chains were listed by the study as associated with cytomegalovirus. In both the original and validation cohorts, the classifier was reported to diagnose cytomegalovirus status with high specificity and sensitivity. A later analysis found that TCR association rates varied across HLA loci, with DRB1 alleles showing the most associated TCRs and HLA-C alleles the fewest. In vitro tests confirmed that a few of the cytomegalovirus-associated TCR beta chains recognize cytomegalovirus antigens. Correlated functional status among segregating V segments might reflect linkage disequilibrium, but an unknown experimental factor could not be ruled out. A later analysis found that most CMV-associated TCR beta chains appeared HLA-restricted, with HLA associations seemingly driven largely by CMV exposure. Because counts were too low, 15 to 20 rarely observed V segments, including chromosome 9 orphons, were left out of the earlier analysis of about 500 of the donors.

The cohort consisted of approximately 670 healthy bone marrow donors. At the time of sampling, all cohort members were nominally healthy, though unrecorded immune exposures were likely present. The donor tested CMV seronegative and was one of the 352 seronegative cohort members. A peripheral blood sample was provided by each donor, and peripheral blood mononuclear cells were used for TCR beta sequencing. Genomic DNA extraction from the blood cell samples was performed with the Qiagen DNeasy Blood Extraction Kit. The receptor's source is a woman aged 18-30 years in good health and CMV-seronegative. The specimen was PBMCs. The sequence links TRBV11-2 to TRBJ2-1; possibly the D gene is TRBD2, per 5 matching bases. For the CDR3, the sequence is CASSSRGSVTGNEQFF. In nucleotides, the sequence is TGTGCCAGCAGCTCCCGAGGTAGCGTCACGGGGAATGAGCAGTTCTTC.